Reported below is one T cell receptor beta chain. Its cognate antigen is unknown. A multiplex PCR was run with 60 Vbeta primers and 13 Jbeta primers. Assay used: immunoSEQ multiplex PCR; TCRdb lists only in-frame clones, some missing. The sample's table shows 200,000 to 250,000 clones. The source of the sample is a study of cytomegalovirus exposure and HLA in healthy donors. Study-level results: As was reported, the HLA-A and HLA-B alleles of most subjects were accurately predicted from TCR beta sequences.

This receptor was identified in a girl aged 2-10 years in good health and CMV-seropositive. The sequenced material came from PBMCs.

The CDR3 loop is CASSSLWDRRYEQYF. As DNA, the CDR3 is TGTGCCAGCAGCTCCCTGTGGGACAGGCGCTACGAGCAGTACTTC. The J gene is TRBJ2-7, the V gene TRBV27; TRBD1 agrees at 8 bases. This CDR3 comprises 15 residues. CDR1 MNHEY and CDR2 SMNVEV come from the germline V gene (reference sequence). J gave up 3 bases and V 6 bases, and 10 bases lay outside the gene matches.